The rows below give T cell receptor beta chains drawn from one sample of a study of neoadjuvant nivolumab and ipilimumab in lung cancer. Using immunoSEQ multiplex PCR, the repertoire was profiled, and TCRdb retains in-frame clones only, with some absent. In the table there are tens of thousands of clones, around 89% of which are singletons. Material: blood, obtained before neoadjuvant nivolumab, alone or with ipilimumab. All receptors come from an adult with non-small cell lung cancer. Some clones in this sample may be carry-over from other donors' samples. CDR3s include the opening cysteine and the closing phenylalanine or tryptophan. Size values are once, few and many counts, or a class for expanded clones, and some rows have none.

CDR3aa | abundance | v_gene
CAWSKSGGETQYF | - | TRBV30
CSASFSREIFF | - | TRBV20-1
CASSVPDGNYGYTF | once | TRBV6-1
CASSSRTGENQPQHF | - | TRBV7-2
CAWTNLGTGGYTF | - | TRBV30
CSASLGETQYF | - | TRBV20-1
CASSLGLAGGNEQFF | - | TRBV5-1
CASSLQDLEAFF | - | TRBV11-1
CASSSAAGMGNQPQHF | - | TRBV7-2
CASSEDYRGTEAFF | - | TRBV2
CASSRGGSEKLFF | few | TRBV11-2
CASSESGTGSSYEQYF | once | TRBV5-6
CSFRADTDTQYF | - | TRBV29-1
CASSPWTPDEEETQYF | - | TRBV7-9
CASSPPRESRAQYF | - | TRBV5-1
CASSFGRAFF | - | TRBV5-8
CASSLQDNEQFF | - | TRBV19
CSVARGLNTEAFF | medium-sized | TRBV29-1
CASSPTLSGIYGYTF | - | TRBV14
CASASYEQYF | few | TRBV7-9
CASSHTETQYF | - | TRBV14
CAWSRSYAEKLFF | - | TRBV30
CASSPGTGGFWGETQYF | - | TRBV5-1
CASSTDRKNEKLFF | - | TRBV6-5
CASSLDGQGGNQPQHF | - | TRBV5-1
CASSLGPGGTEAFF | - | TRBV7-3
CASSLDLAGGTDTQYF | - | TRBV5-1
CSVEGGGDEKLFF | - | TRBV29-1
CASSEYGGGPYEQYF | - | TRBV6-1
CASSFRARTYNEQFF | - | TRBV7-9
CASSFFSSGRTGELFF | - | TRBV7-2
CSVGPPRGGSGTYEQYF | - | TRBV29-1
CASSRREAKNIQYF | - | TRBV6-1
CASSEAVAGVHEQYF | - | TRBV6-1
CASSVPRGIYNEQFF | - | TRBV19
CASSLAGRGHYGYTF | - | TRBV7-9
CASRQGLSYEQYF | - | TRBV11-2
CASSSLGGLARDIQYF | once | TRBV27
CASSLVAGVADTQYF | - | TRBV5-6
CASSEARAGNYGYTF | - | TRBV6-1
CASKGGNEKLFF | - | TRBV5-1
CASSSRDTLEQYF | - | TRBV6-5
CASSSPGRPRNEQYF | once | TRBV5-4
CASSPVMAGEKLFF | - | TRBV5-1
CASSLSGQGPMGNEQYF | - | TRBV27
CASSPRGRSNEQFF | once | TRBV11-2
CASSLSWTEAFF | once | TRBV19
CAWSLTAGNQPQHF | once | TRBV30
CASSESGASYEQYF | - | TRBV6-1
CASSRDRGSAYGYTF | once | TRBV4-3
CASSPRDRGINEQYF | - | TRBV7-8
CASRTLGGRREKLFF | - | TRBV11-2
CAWRRKSSYNEQFF | - | TRBV30
CASSGTGGAYEQYF | - | TRBV5-1
CASSYGVYSYEQYF | - | TRBV6-5
CASSHPRGRGSVNTEAFF | - | TRBV7-9
CASSLRQGTEQFF | - | TRBV11-3
CAWTPSGRAAKNIQYF | - | TRBV30